These T cell receptor beta chains were read from a single sample in a study of shared clonotypes between healthy human individuals. Produced via immunoSEQ multiplex PCR; TCRdb's table is partial and in-frame only. The table has about 600,000 clones, around three quarters seen once. The sequenced sample was PBMCs. These receptors were collected from a middle-aged woman in good health. Some clones in this sample may be carry-over from other donors' samples. Both conserved end residues are part of each CDR3. D genes are given only for firm matches. Clone size is given for some rows only: seen once, a few or many times, or a class if the clone is expanded.

j_gene	v_gene	d_gene	abundance	CDR3nt	CDR3aa
TRBJ2-1	TRBV19	TRBD1	NA	TGTGCCAGTAGCCGCCGGGACAGGGTAAATGAGCAGTTCTTC	CASSRRDRVNEQFF
TRBJ1-1	TRBV7-2	NA	many	TGTGCCAGCAGCTCCCTCGGGGGCGGTGAAGCTTTCTTT	CASSSLGGGEAFF
TRBJ1-4	TRBV7-2	TRBD1	once	TGTGCCAGCAGCTTCAGCAGGGGGCCTGAAAAACTGTTTTTT	CASSFSRGPEKLFF
TRBJ2-3	TRBV5-1	NA	once	TGCGCCAGCAGCTTGACAGGGTGGTTTTCGGATACGCAGTATTTT	CASSLTGWFSDTQYF
TRBJ2-5	TRBV7-2	TRBD2	many	TGTGCCAGCAGCATCGGACTAGCGGGAATAGAGACCCAGTACTTC	CASSIGLAGIETQYF
TRBJ1-1	TRBV20-1	NA	few	TGCAGTGCGAACCCAGGAAGCGAAGCTTTCTTT	CSANPGSEAFF
TRBJ2-5	TRBV28	NA	NA	TGTGCCAGCACCCTGTCGGTAGCAAGTAGGAAGTACTTC	CASTLSVASRKYF
TRBJ2-1	TRBV2	TRBD2	NA	TGTGCCAGCAGCCTACTAGCGGGATACAATGAGCAGTTCTTC	CASSLLAGYNEQFF
TRBJ2-1	TRBV25-1	NA	NA	TGTGCCAGCAGTAAGTTAAAATACCCCCCGCTCTTC	CASSKLKYPPLF
TRBJ1-6	TRBV7-9	NA	NA	TGTGCCAGCAGCTTGACAGTTAATTCACCCCTCCACTTT	CASSLTVNSPLHF
TRBJ1-2	TRBV7-3	NA	many	TGTGCCAGCAGCTTACTTTATGGCTACACCTTC	CASSLLYGYTF
TRBJ2-1	TRBV7-6	TRBD1	NA	TGTGCCAGCAGTTCCGACAGGGTCAAGCAGTTCTTC	CASSSDRVKQFF
TRBJ1-5	TRBV30	NA	NA	TGTGCCTGGAGCCCCCCCGGAAATCAGCCCCAGCATTTT	CAWSPPGNQPQHF
TRBJ2-1	TRBV9	NA	NA	TGTGCCAGCAGCGTTCGCGAGGCGGGAACCTACAATGAGCAGTTCTTC	CASSVREAGTYNEQFF
TRBJ2-7	TRBV7-2	TRBD2	NA	TGTGCCAGCAGCTTAAGCGGGAGGCGGTTTACCCCCATACGGGACGAGCAGTACTTC	CASSLSGRRFTPIRDEQYF